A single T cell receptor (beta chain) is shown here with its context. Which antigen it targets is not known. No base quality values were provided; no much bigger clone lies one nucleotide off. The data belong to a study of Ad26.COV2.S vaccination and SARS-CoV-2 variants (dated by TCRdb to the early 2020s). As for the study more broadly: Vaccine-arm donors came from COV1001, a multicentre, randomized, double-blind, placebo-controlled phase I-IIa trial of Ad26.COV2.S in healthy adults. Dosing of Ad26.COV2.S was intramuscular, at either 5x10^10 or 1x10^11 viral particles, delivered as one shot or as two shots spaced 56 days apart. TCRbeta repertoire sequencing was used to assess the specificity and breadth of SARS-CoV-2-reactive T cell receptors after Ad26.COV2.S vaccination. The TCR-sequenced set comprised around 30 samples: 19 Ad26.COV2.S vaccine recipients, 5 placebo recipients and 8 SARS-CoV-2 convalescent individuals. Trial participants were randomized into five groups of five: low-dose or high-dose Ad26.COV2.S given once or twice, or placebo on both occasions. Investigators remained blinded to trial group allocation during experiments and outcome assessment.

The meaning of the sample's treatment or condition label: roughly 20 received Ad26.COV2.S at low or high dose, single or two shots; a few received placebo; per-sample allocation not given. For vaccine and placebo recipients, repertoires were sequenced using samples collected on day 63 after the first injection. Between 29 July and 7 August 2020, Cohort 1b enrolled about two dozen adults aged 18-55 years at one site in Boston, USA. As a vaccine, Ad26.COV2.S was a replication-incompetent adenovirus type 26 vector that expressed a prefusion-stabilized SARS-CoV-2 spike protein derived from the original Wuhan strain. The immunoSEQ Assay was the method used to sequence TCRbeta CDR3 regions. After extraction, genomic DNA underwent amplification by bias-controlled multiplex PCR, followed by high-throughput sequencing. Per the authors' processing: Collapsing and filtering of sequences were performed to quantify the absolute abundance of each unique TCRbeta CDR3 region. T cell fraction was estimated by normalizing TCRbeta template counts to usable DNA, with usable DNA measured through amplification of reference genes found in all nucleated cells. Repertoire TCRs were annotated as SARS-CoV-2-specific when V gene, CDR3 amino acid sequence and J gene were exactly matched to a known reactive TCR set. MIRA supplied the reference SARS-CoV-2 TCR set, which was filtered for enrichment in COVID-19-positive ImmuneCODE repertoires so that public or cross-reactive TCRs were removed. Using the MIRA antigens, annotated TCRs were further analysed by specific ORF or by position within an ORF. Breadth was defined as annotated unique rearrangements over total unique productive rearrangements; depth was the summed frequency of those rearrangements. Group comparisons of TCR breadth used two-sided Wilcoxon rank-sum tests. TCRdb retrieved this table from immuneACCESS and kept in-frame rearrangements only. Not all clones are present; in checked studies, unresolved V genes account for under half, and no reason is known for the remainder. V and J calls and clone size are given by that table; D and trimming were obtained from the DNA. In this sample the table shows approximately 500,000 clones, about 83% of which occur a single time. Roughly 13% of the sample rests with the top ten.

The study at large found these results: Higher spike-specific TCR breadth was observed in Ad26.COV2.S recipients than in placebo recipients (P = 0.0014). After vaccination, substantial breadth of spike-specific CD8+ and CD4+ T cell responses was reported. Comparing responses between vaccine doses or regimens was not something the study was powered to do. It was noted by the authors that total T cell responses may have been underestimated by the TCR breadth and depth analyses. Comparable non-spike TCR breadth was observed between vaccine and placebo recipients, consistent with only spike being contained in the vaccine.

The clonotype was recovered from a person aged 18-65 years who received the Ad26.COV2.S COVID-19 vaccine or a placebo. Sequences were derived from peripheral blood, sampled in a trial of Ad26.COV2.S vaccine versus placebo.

CDR3 loop: CSVEREVSEQFF. The DNA sequence reads TGCAGCGTTGAACGGGAAGTCAGTGAGCAGTTCTTC. The sequence is built from TRBV29-1 and TRBJ2-1; TRBD2 is possibly the D segment (5 matching bases). Per the germline V gene, SQVTM is the CDR1 and ANQGSEA is the CDR2. V is clipped by 2 bases and J by 9 bases, and the sequence between their germline boundaries is 11 bases long. Inclusive of the bounding cysteine and phenylalanine, the CDR3 is 12 residues long. The read is trimmed to its CDR3 DNA, 36 bases read in frame from base 1.